This T cell receptor (beta chain) was recorded in a study of T cells in Graves' hyperthyroidism and ophthalmopathy. RNA transcripts yielded amplified TCR beta CDR3 regions. During a first-round RT-PCR of the TCR CDR3, the HTBI primer set was used. TCRdb fed the multiplex PCR reads into MiXCR, producing one record per CDR3 protein. Among about 360,000 distinct CDR3 sequences listed, around 13% were seen once. PBMCs stemmed from approximately 10 ml fresh peripheral blood. After removal of 4 bases from V and 6 bases from J, the junction contained 7 bases not matched to a gene. There are 14 residues in the CDR3. Germline lookup yields CDR1 SGHTA and CDR2 FQGNSA. The sample holds many counts of this clonotype.

The sequence came from a woman under 30 with Graves' hyperthyroidism. This chain joins TRBV7-2 and TRBJ1-2; TRBD1 matches at 8 bases. The sample was blood. CDR3 coding DNA: TGTGCCAGCAGCTATGCCCGACAGGGGAATGGCTACACCTTC. This translates into CASSYARQGNGYTF.